This T cell receptor beta chain was recorded in a study of blood T cell repertoires in COVID-19. Profiled with immunoSEQ multiplex PCR; TCRdb holds only in-frame clones, not every one. The data hold fewer than 500,000 clones, with about 89% observed a single time. This clone was counted a single time. The V and J ends lost 0 bases and 4 bases, in that order; junction bases with no gene match: 7. In germline, CDR1 is SGHAT, CDR2 FQNNGV. The CDR3 has 16 amino acids. This sequence joins TRBV11-2 and TRBJ2-5; 8 positions agree with TRBD1. Sequenced material: peripheral blood. The source of this sequence is a woman in her thirties with acute or convalescent COVID-19. CDR3 loop: CASSLDPRDRGETQYF. In DNA, the CDR3 is TGTGCCAGCAGCTTAGACCCGAGAGACAGGGGAGAGACCCAGTACTTC.